The clone carrying this T cell receptor beta chain has ten or more counts. Antigen unknown. The data were taken from a study of T-cell reconstitution after alpha-beta-depleted transplantation in children. With V trimmed by 5 bases and J by 1 base, 5 bases remained unmatched. The CDR3 has 15 amino acids. Germline values: CDR1 SGHRS, CDR2 YFSETQ. Broader study findings: Where some patients showed high TCRbeta diversity at day 60, it came from recipient T cells and thymic progenitors that had survived. Two months or so post-transplant, alpha-beta T cells reportedly derived from several hundred expanded graft clones. Fresh T-cell production supplied most of the T-cell counts and diversity seen one year after transplant.

Preparing the TCRbeta library involved the use of unique molecular identifiers. TCRdb re-derived calls from the PCR reads in MiXCR, one entry per CDR3 protein. In the table there are approximately 630,000 distinct CDR3 sequences, around 13% of which are singletons. The rearrangement uses TRBV5-1 and TRBJ1-5, with 8 bases fitting TRBD1. Sample: PBMCs, taken before TCRalphabeta/CD19-depleted stem cell transplant. This sequence originates from a girl aged 2-10 years with congenital amegakaryocytic thrombocytopenia, due to receive a stem cell transplant. The CDR3 nucleotides are TGCGCCAGCAGTACGGGGACAGGCAGCAATCAGCCCCAGCATTTT. Encoded protein: CASSTGTGSNQPQHF.